This TCR beta chain was observed in a study of blood T cell repertoires in COVID-19 (dated by TCRdb to 2019 to 2021). Notes on the research overall: The collaborator samples originated in the United States, Italy and Spain and spanned the acute and convalescent phases of COVID-19. The prospective study material was composed of cDNA or gDNA derived from T cells, B-cell-depleted T cells, or PBMCs. A freely available public database, intended as a resource for researchers studying the immune response to SARS-CoV-2, is where the repertoires were released. Where available, HLA class I and class II types were obtained from metadata supplied by the sample provider rather than from assay-based typing. A de-identified subject ID, COVID-19 status, age in years and sex were almost always included in the sample metadata. Deeply sampled blood TCRbeta repertoires from subjects exposed to, actively infected with, or recovered from COVID-19 were included in the dataset. The samples were drawn from two sources: the first 160 participants of the ongoing ImmuneRACE study, and 1,000 to 1,500 subjects contributed by 6 global collaborators.

A remark on this clone: There is no known antigen for this receptor. No base quality information exists; no much larger clone differs at one position.

Collaborating institutions collected whole blood in K2EDTA tubes following their own protocols. For TCRbeta analysis, collaborator samples were shipped as frozen whole blood, as isolated PBMCs, or as DNA extracted from either sample type. TCRbeta CDR3 regions were amplified from genomic DNA using the immunoSEQ Assay, a bias-controlled multiplex PCR. The paper's data handling went like this. Within the assay, amplification of reference gene primers was used to estimate how many nucleated cells each sample contained. Sequence reads were collapsed and filtered to measure the absolute abundance of every unique TCRbeta CDR3 rearrangement. For each sample, productive Simpson clonality was calculated as the square root of Simpson's diversity index across productive rearrangements. This is the immuneACCESS table as TCRdb keeps it, with only in-frame sequences that have V and J called. A part of the clones is gone; compared with another copy, unresolved V genes explain less than half, and the rest is unexplained. The V and J calls and the clone size are those of that table, but D and trimming were determined from the DNA. This sample has about 98,000 clones in its table, and 75% to 85% of those were observed once. The ten largest make up about 24% of the sample.

CDR1 and CDR2, looked up from the germline V gene, are SGHTA and FQGNSA. The CDR3, cysteine through phenylalanine, is 15 amino acids long. CDR3 DNA is the only sequence kept; it has 45 bases, read in frame from the first base. At the junction V is shortened by 6 bases and J by 2 bases, with 14 bases in between. Overall results and qualifications from the work: Clinical and demographic metadata were provided uncurated, with the amount varying by source and participant.

The sequence joins TRBV7-2 to TRBJ2-1, and the D gene may be TRBD2, 6 bases matching. The TCR comes from an older man with acute or convalescent COVID-19. Sequencing was done on a sample of peripheral blood. The DNA sequence is TGTGCCAGCAGATCCCTCGCGGGAACCTACAATGAGCAGTTCTTC. This sequence encodes CASRSLAGTYNEQFF.